This record looks at one TCR beta chain sequence and its context. This clone was seen a few times. The target of this receptor is not known. The read gets to within 3 residues of the CDR3 end, and the germline J gene fills in the rest. For sequencing, equivalent amounts of genomic DNA were input from CVID and control samples. For every sample, a 60 bp segment covering the rearranged TCRbeta CDR3 region was amplified and then sequenced. TCRbeta amplification used the immunoSEQ assay, a bias-corrected multiplex PCR with high-throughput sequencing. The published analysis was carried out like this. Every unique nucleotide sequence was considered a clone and was annotated with V, D and J genes, copy number and frequency. Sequences were labeled productive if in frame, and non-productive if out of frame or containing stop codons. As previously described, clonality was calculated on the basis of Shannon's entropy. The predicted amino acid sequences of productive clones were used to derive the mean CDR3 Kyte-Doolittle hydropathy. Using the R hclust function, scaled V gene usage was clustered hierarchically with Manhattan distance and complete linkage. Sharing of clones by CDR3 amino acid sequence was evaluated through resampling of 12 repertoires per group over 100 rounds. The repertoires were searched for 70 published EBV-specific TCRbeta sequences and almost 250 published CMV-specific TCRbeta sequences. Analysis left out two CVID samples that produced under 10,000 sequences, so roughly 45 CVID repertoires remained. TCRdb limited this immuneACCESS table to in-frame rearrangements with V and J called. A share of clones is missing; checked studies link under half to unresolved V genes, and the rest is unexplained. V and J calls and clone size are copied from that table; D and trimming were computed from the DNA. The sample records fewer than 30,000 clones, none occurring a single time. Approximately 3% of the sample is held by the ten biggest clonotypes.

V sheds 5 bases and J sheds 0 bases, leaving 8 bases between their ends. The germline V gene sets CDR1 to SNHLY and CDR2 to FYNNEI. The CDR3 holds 14 amino acids from the cysteine to the phenylalanine. The CDR3 was read in part: 33 bases, with the frame set at base 1. CVID was diagnosed by standard criteria: serum IgG, IgA and/or IgM reduced below normal range, plus specific antibody deficiency. There were over 40 subjects in the CVID group (around 30 male and about 15 female), ranging in age from about 9 to 65 years, with a mean age of roughly 40. Both CVID patients and healthy controls were predominantly of Caucasian heritage. All CVID subjects had received replacement immunoglobulin therapy for at least one year at the time of study participation. When blood was collected, none of the CVID subjects were ill or on immunomodulatory or immunosuppressive medication. Heparinized peripheral whole blood samples of about 4.5 to 8.5 ml were obtained from each donor. Genomic DNA from adults with common variable immune deficiency (CVID) and from healthy adult controls was used for sequencing of TCRbeta CDR3 repertoires. Diluted blood was density-centrifuged over Hypaque 1077 or Ficoll-Paque to isolate peripheral blood mononuclear cells. Genomic DNA was extracted from unsorted mononuclear cells by Qiagen column purification or by a centrifugation-based method.

These data belong to a study of T cell clonality in common variable immunodeficiency (dated by TCRdb to 2013 to 2016). Overall study outcomes, separate from this receptor: Correlations of repertoire features with clinical complications were constrained by heterogeneity among patients within the CVID cohort. Healthy controls shared more TCRbeta clones with each other than CVID subjects shared among themselves (p < 0.0001). Fewer deletions and N-nucleotide insertions were reportedly observed in CVID TCRbeta sequences, and highly modified clones with 13 or more V deletions were reportedly absent from CVID TCRbeta sequences. According to the authors, figuring out what caused the increased clonality in CVID would require sequencing the repertoires of T cell subpopulations. Compared with healthy controls, CVID subjects showed increased TCRbeta clonality (t-test p = 0.018), a feature most characteristic of about a third of subjects. Although equal DNA input was used, an average of about 83,000 unique sequences per sample was obtained for controls, compared with some 30,000 for CVID samples.

This TCR was recovered from a human donor with common variable immunodeficiency. Recombination joined TRBV2 with TRBJ1-5; TRBD1 is a possible D gene, resting on 5 matching bases. The specimen sequenced was peripheral blood mononuclear cells. The DNA read from the CDR3 is TGTGCCAGCAGTCCAGGGTATAGCAATCAGCCC. This is translated as CASSPGYSNQP. The whole CDR3 sequence is CASSPGYSNQPQHF.